This T cell receptor (beta chain) was captured in a study of shared clonotypes between healthy human individuals. Assay: immunoSEQ multiplex PCR; the TCRdb copy retains only in-frame clones and omits some. The sample includes about 2.1 million clones, just under 95% of them seen just once. CDR1 is SGHAT and CDR2 is FQNNGV in the germline V gene. V trimming: 5 bases; J trimming: 3 bases; junction bases outside the gene matches: 11. There are 16 residues in the CDR3. Regarding the study as a whole: Read depth was anticipated to influence clonotype sharing among donors. Naive subsets typically showed greater estimated richness than memory subsets. Clonotype sharing across a few donors was observed for approximately 5% of naive CD4 clonotypes.

As to this clone: As yet, its antigen is unknown.

CD45RO negativity and positive selection for CCR7 defined naive CD8 cells, a population that excluded terminally differentiated effector memory CD45RA+ cells. Among the donors, all were Caucasian adults who lived in Nashville, Tennessee. The rearrangement uses TRBV11-2 and TRBJ2-7; 9 positions match TRBD1. Sequenced material: naive CD8+ T cells from PBMCs. The sequence derives from a man aged 18 to 29 in good health. Some clones in this sample may be carry-over from other donors' samples. The chain's CDR3 is CASSHGAWDRDYEQYF. The CDR3 DNA reads TGTGCCAGCAGCCACGGAGCTTGGGACAGGGACTACGAGCAGTACTTC.